These T cell receptor beta chains were read from a single sample in a study of blood T cell repertoires in COVID-19. Libraries were prepared by immunoSEQ multiplex PCR; TCRdb keeps only in-frame clonotypes and omits some of them. The sample carries some 200,000 clones, about 91% recorded once. The material sequenced was peripheral blood. These receptors were collected from a man aged 18 to 30 with active or convalescent COVID-19. Both conserved end residues are part of each CDR3. Some rows have no size entry. The others give once, few or many, or a class for an expanded clone.

CDR3,V,size
CASSLWGTGGQPQHF,TRBV28,-
CSASFLAGVGETQYF,TRBV20-1,-
CASNLQGNTEAFF,TRBV11-1,-
CASSVSGGSYNEQFF,TRBV9,-
CAIRGDSDVQPQHF,TRBV10-3,-
CASSLRGNTGELFF,TRBV6-5,-
CASSPGTGSYEQYF,TRBV13,-
CASSDGTGNIAEAFF,TRBV25-1,-
CSVEKGTGNTIYF,TRBV29-1,-
CASSSQGSHNQPQHF,TRBV3-1/TRBV3-2,-
CASSPTGGAGTEAFF,TRBV11-2,-
CASSLGGQGYNEQFF,TRBV5-8,-
CASSGLMNTEAFF,TRBV2,-
CASRPQPGLARNEQFF,TRBV5-8,-
CAITGTLGGSPLHF,TRBV10-3,once
CASSPDRVRVNEQFF,TRBV6-5,-
CASSLLGNEQFF,TRBV5-1,-
CASSLSGGFVIDEQFF,TRBV27,-
CASSSPTGGWIDEQYF,TRBV27,-
CATSSRLFGEQFF,TRBV15,-
CASTLVQGAGSGLNEQFF,TRBV28,once
CASSGQDSGNTIYF,TRBV10-1,-